This is a list of T cell receptor beta chains from one sample in a study of PD-L1 blockade in urothelial cancer. This table comes from immunoSEQ multiplex PCR, and its TCRdb copy is limited to in-frame clones, with some not included. The sample holds 60,000 or so clones; roughly 82% are singletons and the top ten take 4% to 5.5%. The material sequenced was PBMCs, taken around atezolizumab (anti-PD-L1) treatment. The receptors stem from a man in his 70s with urothelial cancer. CDR3s include the opening cysteine and the closing phenylalanine or tryptophan. Fields, in order: D gene, V gene, clone size, J gene, CDR3 protein, CDR3 DNA. The D gene is left open where the match is weak. For some rows the clone size is stated as once, few or many, or as a class when expanded; others skip it.

D: -; V: TRBV7-7; size: -; J: TRBJ2-7; CDR3: CASSLDPNSYEQYF; DNA: TGTGCTAGCAGCTTAGATCCAAACTCCTACGAGCAGTACTTC
D: TRBD2; V: TRBV28; size: -; J: TRBJ2-5; CDR3: CASSSMTSGREETQYF; DNA: TGTGCCAGCAGTTCGATGACTAGCGGGAGGGAAGAGACCCAGTACTTC
D: -; V: TRBV5-1; size: -; J: TRBJ2-3; CDR3: CASSLVLGGSTDTQYF; DNA: TGCGCCAGCAGCTTGGTTTTAGGCGGGAGCACAGATACGCAGTATTTT
D: -; V: TRBV11-3; size: -; J: TRBJ2-3; CDR3: CASSLNGAEDTQYF; DNA: TGTGCCAGCAGCTTAAATGGGGCTGAAGATACGCAGTATTTT
D: -; V: TRBV4-2; size: -; J: TRBJ1-1; CDR3: CASSQAHRDNTEAFF; DNA: TGTGCCAGCAGCCAAGCACACAGGGATAATACTGAAGCTTTCTTT
D: -; V: TRBV2; size: -; J: TRBJ1-1; CDR3: CASTHLRHQNTEAFF; DNA: TGTGCCAGCACCCACCTCAGACACCAGAACACTGAAGCTTTCTTT
D: TRBD2; V: TRBV5-1; size: -; J: TRBJ2-5; CDR3: CASSSGLAGETQYF; DNA: TGCGCCAGCAGCTCAGGACTAGCGGGAGAGACCCAGTACTTC
D: TRBD1; V: TRBV6-1; size: -; J: TRBJ1-1; CDR3: CASRGDRENTEAFF; DNA: TGTGCCAGCAGGGGGGACAGGGAGAACACTGAAGCTTTCTTT
D: -; V: TRBV5-1; size: -; J: TRBJ1-1; CDR3: CASSLGDRIPTEAFF; DNA: TGCGCCAGCAGCTTGGGTGACAGAATACCCACTGAAGCTTTCTTT
D: -; V: TRBV7-9; size: once; J: TRBJ1-2; CDR3: CASSLSAGNGYTF; DNA: TGTGCCAGCAGCTTATCGGCAGGGAATGGCTACACCTTC
D: TRBD2; V: TRBV19; size: -; J: TRBJ2-3; CDR3: CASLSGRGSDTQYF; DNA: TGTGCCAGTTTGAGCGGGAGAGGTTCAGATACGCAGTATTTT
D: -; V: TRBV28; size: -; J: TRBJ1-1; CDR3: CASSLEYEAFF; DNA: TGTGCCAGCAGTCTAGAGTATGAAGCTTTCTTT
D: TRBD1; V: TRBV7-2; size: -; J: TRBJ2-5; CDR3: CASKRTGQETQYF; DNA: TGTGCCAGCAAAAGGACAGGGCAAGAGACCCAGTACTTC
D: -; V: TRBV11-2; size: -; J: TRBJ2-1; CDR3: CASSLERREMDEQFF; DNA: TGTGCCAGCAGCTTAGAACGCCGGGAGATGGATGAGCAGTTCTTC
D: TRBD1; V: TRBV25-1; size: -; J: TRBJ2-7; CDR3: CASFGDTRGRPEQYF; DNA: TGTGCCAGCTTTGGGGACACAAGGGGGCGCCCCGAGCAGTACTTC
D: -; V: TRBV28; size: -; J: TRBJ2-7; CDR3: CASSSLYEQYF; DNA: TGTGCCAGCAGTTCCCTCTACGAGCAGTACTTC